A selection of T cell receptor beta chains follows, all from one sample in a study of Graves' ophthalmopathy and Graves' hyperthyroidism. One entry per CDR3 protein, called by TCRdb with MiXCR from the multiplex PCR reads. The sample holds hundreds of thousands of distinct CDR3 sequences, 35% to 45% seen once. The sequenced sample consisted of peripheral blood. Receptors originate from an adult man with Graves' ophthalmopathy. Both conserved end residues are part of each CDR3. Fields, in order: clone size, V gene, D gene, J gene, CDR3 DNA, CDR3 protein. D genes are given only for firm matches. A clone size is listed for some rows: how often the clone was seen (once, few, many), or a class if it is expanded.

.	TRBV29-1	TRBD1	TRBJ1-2	TGCAGCGTTGGGGACAGGGTACCCTATGGCTACACCTTC	CSVGDRVPYGYTF
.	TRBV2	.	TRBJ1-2	TGTGCCAGCAGTCCCTTTGGGGTTTCAAACTATGGCTACACCTTC	CASSPFGVSNYGYTF
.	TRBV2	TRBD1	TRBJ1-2	TGTGCCAGCAGTTACTCGGGACAGGGGGCTGATGCTAACTATGGCTACACCTTC	CASSYSGQGADANYGYTF
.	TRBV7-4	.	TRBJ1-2	TGTGCCAGCAGCTTGGCTACAGGGAACACCTTC	CASSLATGNTF
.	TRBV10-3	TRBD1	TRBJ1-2	TGTGCCATCAGTGAAGGTCGGGGGGACAGGGGGCATAATGGCTACACCTTC	CAISEGRGDRGHNGYTF
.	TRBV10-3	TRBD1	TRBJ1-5	TGTGCCATCAGCTCAGGACAGGGCGGAGAGACCCAGCATTTT	CAISSGQGGETQHF
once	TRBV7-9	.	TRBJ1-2	TGTGCCAGCAGCTACCTCCGGGCAGAACGTAACTATGGCTACACCTTC	CASSYLRAERNYGYTF
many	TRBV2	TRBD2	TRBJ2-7	TGTGCCAGCAGTTTAGCGGGAAGCGAGCAGTACTTC	CASSLAGSEQYF
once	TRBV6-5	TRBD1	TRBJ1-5	TGTGCCAGCAGTGAAGGTTGGGACAGGACTCATCAGCCCCAGCATTTT	CASSEGWDRTHQPQHF
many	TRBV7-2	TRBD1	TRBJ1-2	TGTGCCAGCAGCGCGACAGGGGGCGATGGCTACACCTTC	CASSATGGDGYTF
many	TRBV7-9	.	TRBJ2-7	TGTGCCAGCAGCCCACAACGGGTCTACGAGCAGTACTTC	CASSPQRVYEQYF
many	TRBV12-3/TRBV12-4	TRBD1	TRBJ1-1	TGTGCCAGCAGTTTTGACAGGGTTCAAGCTTTCTTT	CASSFDRVQAFF
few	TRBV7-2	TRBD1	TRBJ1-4	TGTGCCAGCTCACAACAGGGGGAAACTAATGAAAAACTGTTTTTT	CASSQQGETNEKLFF
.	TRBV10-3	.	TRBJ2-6	TGTGCCAGCAGCTTATGGGGGGCGTCAAGCTCTGGGGCCAACGTCCTGACTTTC	CASSLWGASSSGANVLTF
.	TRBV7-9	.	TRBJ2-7	TGTGCCAGCAGCGCAGGGATAGTGAGCTCCTACGAGCAGTACTTC	CASSAGIVSSYEQYF
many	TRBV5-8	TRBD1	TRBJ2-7	TGTGCCAGCAGCTTGGCTATCGGACAGGGGATTGGAGAGCAGTACTTC	CASSLAIGQGIGEQYF
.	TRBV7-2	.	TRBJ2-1	TGTGCCAGCAGCTTAGGGGATGAGCAGTTCTTC	CASSLGDEQFF
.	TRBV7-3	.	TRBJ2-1	TGTGCCAGCAGCTTATCAGCGGAGAGCTCCTACAATGAGCAGTTCTTC	CASSLSAESSYNEQFF
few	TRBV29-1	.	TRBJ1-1	TGCAGCTTCGGGGAGAACACTGAAGCTTTCTTT	CSFGENTEAFF
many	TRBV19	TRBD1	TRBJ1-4	TGTGCCAGTAGGGAGCGGGGGACAGGGCGAGAAAAACTGTTTTTT	CASRERGTGREKLFF
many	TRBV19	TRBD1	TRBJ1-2	TGTGCCAGTAGTATGCCCCCAGTCGGACAGGGTGATGTTGGCTACACCTTC	CASSMPPVGQGDVGYTF
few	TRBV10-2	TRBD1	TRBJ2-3	TGCGCCACCAGACAGGGAGGCACAGATACGCAGTATTTT	CATRQGGTDTQYF
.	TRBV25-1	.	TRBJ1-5	TGTGCCAGCAGTGTGGGACTAGCGGACCCCCAAGAGACCCAGCATTTT	CASSVGLADPQETQHF
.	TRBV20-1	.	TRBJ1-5	TGCAGTGATCCTAGGGGTGGACGCAATCAGCCCCAGCATTTT	CSDPRGGRNQPQHF
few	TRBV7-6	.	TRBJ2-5	TGCGCCAGCAGCCTTCAAGACTTACCCGAGACCCAGTACTTC	CASSLQDLPETQYF
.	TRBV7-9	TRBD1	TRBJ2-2	TGTGCCAGCAGCATACCGGGACAGGGGCACACCGGGGAGCTGTTTTTT	CASSIPGQGHTGELFF
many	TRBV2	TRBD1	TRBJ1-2	TGTGCCAGCCGGACCACAGGGGAGGATGGCTACACCTTC	CASRTTGEDGYTF
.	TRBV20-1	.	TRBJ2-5	TGCAGTGCTGGGCAGGGCCGAGAAGAGACCCAGTACTTC	CSAGQGREETQYF
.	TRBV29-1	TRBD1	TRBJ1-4	TGCAGCGTCGGGACAGGGCAAGAAAAACTGTTTTTT	CSVGTGQEKLFF
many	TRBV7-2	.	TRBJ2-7	TGTGCCAGCAGCTTATACCTTTCCTACGAGCAGTACTTC	CASSLYLSYEQYF
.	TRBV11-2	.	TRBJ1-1	TGTGCCAGCAGCTTAGCACGGTCTGGGGCCTACGCTAAAGCTTTCTTT	CASSLARSGAYAKAFF
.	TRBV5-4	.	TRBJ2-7	TGTGCCAGCAGCTTGGGGGGGGACGCTATCGAGCAGTACTTC	CASSLGGDAIEQYF
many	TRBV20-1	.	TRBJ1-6	TGCAGTGCTAGAGATCACGGCGGGGGCCCAAATACCCTCCACTTT	CSARDHGGGPNTLHF
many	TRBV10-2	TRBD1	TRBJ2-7	TGCGCCAGCAGTGAGGCGGGACAGGCACCCTACGAGCAGTACTTC	CASSEAGQAPYEQYF
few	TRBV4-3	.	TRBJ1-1	TGCGCCAGCAGCGTTGTGGTCAGGGTGATCACTGAAGCTTTCTTT	CASSVVVRVITEAFF
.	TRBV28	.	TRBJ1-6	TGTGCCAGCACCCCAGGGCCCCTCCTAAATTCACCCCTCCACTTT	CASTPGPLLNSPLHF
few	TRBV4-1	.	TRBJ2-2	TGCGCCAGCAGCTTGGGTCAGGGAGCCGGGGAGCTGTTTTTT	CASSLGQGAGELFF
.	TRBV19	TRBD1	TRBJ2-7	TGTGCCTGGAGTACGGGACAGGGGACCCACGAGCAGTACTTC	CAWSTGQGTHEQYF
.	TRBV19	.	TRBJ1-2	TGTGCCAGTAGAAGGGACAAGTACGGCGGCTACACCTTC	CASRRDKYGGYTF
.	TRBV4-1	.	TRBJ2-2	TGCGCCAGCAGCCAAAGGCAGAATGTCGGGGAGCTGTTTTTT	CASSQRQNVGELFF
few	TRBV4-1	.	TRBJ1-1	TGCGCCAGCAGCCCGACAGTTATCTCTGAAGCTTTCTTT	CASSPTVISEAFF
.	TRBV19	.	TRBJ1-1	TGTGCCGGTAGTATATGGGGAGGGTGGGCTGAAGTTTTCTTT	CAGSIWGGWAEVFF
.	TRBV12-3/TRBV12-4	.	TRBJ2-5	TGTGCCAGCAGTTTATCGACAGCCCAAGAGACCCAGTACTTC	CASSLSTAQETQYF
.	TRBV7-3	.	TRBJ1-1	TGTGCCAGCAGCCCCCGACAGGTTTTGGTGCCTGAAGCTTTCTTT	CASSPRQVLVPEAFF
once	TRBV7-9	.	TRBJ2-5	TGTGCCAGCACGCAGGAGGCCCGAGAGACCCAGTACTTC	CASTQEARETQYF
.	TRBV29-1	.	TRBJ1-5	TGCAGCGTTGAACGGACTCGGGCCCCTGGAGAGACCCAGCATTTT	CSVERTRAPGETQHF
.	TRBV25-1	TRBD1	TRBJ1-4	TGTGCCAGCAGTACCGGGACAGGGGGGCATAATGAAAAACTGTTTTTT	CASSTGTGGHNEKLFF
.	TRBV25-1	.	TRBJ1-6	TGTGCCAGCAGCCCCACAGGGACTTCACCCCTCCACTTT	CASSPTGTSPLHF
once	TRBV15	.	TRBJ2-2	TGTGCCACCAGCAGGGGAAAAGGGGGGACCGGGGAGCTGTTTTTT	CATSRGKGGTGELFF
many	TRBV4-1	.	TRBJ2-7	TGCGCCAGCAGCCAAGAGGGGCCACTACCTAACTACGAGCAGTACTTC	CASSQEGPLPNYEQYF
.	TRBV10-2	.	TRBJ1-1	TGCGCCAGCAGTGAAGACAGGCTGAACACTGAAGCTTTCTTT	CASSEDRLNTEAFF